The 3 T cell receptor beta chains below come from one sample, sequenced in a study of blood T cell repertoires in COVID-19. Data came from immunoSEQ multiplex PCR; TCRdb stores just in-frame clones and leaves some out. The sample carries 25,000 to 35,000 clones, 90% to 95% recorded once. Sample: peripheral blood. Receptor source: a human donor with active COVID-19. The donor label of this sample is uncertain.

The chain joins TRBV7-8 to TRBJ2-3, with 10 positions matching TRBD2. This CDR3 has 17 residues. J lost 6 bases, V lost 1 base, and 10 bases had no gene match. The germline V gene has CDR1 SGHVS and CDR2 FQNEAQ. As DNA, the CDR3 is TGTGCCAGCAGCTTAGGAGGACTAGCGGCGACCTCGGATACGCAGTATTTT. Amino acid sequence: CASSLGGLAATSDTQYF.

The chain uses TRBV10-1 and TRBJ2-6; 10 nucleotides agree with TRBD2. Germline loops: CDR1 WNHNN, CDR2 SYGVQD (reference sequence). Trimming at V came to 4 bases and at J to 4 bases, leaving 7 bases not matched to a gene. This CDR3 has 17 residues. CDR3 residues: CASSGSGRAGGANVLTF. In nucleotides, the CDR3 is TGCGCCAGCAGTGGGAGCGGGAGGGCCGGCGGGGCCAACGTCCTGACTTTC.

The chain is built from TRBV6-4 and TRBJ2-1; 13 bases align to TRBD2. This CDR3 is built from 14 residues. Looked up from germline, CDR1 is MRHNA and CDR2 is SNTAGT. V trimming: 6 bases; J trimming: 8 bases; junction bases outside the gene matches: 4. The CDR3 region has the DNA TGTGCCAGCAGAAGGACTAGCGGGGGTCATGAGCAGTTCTTC. This encodes CASRRTSGGHEQFF.